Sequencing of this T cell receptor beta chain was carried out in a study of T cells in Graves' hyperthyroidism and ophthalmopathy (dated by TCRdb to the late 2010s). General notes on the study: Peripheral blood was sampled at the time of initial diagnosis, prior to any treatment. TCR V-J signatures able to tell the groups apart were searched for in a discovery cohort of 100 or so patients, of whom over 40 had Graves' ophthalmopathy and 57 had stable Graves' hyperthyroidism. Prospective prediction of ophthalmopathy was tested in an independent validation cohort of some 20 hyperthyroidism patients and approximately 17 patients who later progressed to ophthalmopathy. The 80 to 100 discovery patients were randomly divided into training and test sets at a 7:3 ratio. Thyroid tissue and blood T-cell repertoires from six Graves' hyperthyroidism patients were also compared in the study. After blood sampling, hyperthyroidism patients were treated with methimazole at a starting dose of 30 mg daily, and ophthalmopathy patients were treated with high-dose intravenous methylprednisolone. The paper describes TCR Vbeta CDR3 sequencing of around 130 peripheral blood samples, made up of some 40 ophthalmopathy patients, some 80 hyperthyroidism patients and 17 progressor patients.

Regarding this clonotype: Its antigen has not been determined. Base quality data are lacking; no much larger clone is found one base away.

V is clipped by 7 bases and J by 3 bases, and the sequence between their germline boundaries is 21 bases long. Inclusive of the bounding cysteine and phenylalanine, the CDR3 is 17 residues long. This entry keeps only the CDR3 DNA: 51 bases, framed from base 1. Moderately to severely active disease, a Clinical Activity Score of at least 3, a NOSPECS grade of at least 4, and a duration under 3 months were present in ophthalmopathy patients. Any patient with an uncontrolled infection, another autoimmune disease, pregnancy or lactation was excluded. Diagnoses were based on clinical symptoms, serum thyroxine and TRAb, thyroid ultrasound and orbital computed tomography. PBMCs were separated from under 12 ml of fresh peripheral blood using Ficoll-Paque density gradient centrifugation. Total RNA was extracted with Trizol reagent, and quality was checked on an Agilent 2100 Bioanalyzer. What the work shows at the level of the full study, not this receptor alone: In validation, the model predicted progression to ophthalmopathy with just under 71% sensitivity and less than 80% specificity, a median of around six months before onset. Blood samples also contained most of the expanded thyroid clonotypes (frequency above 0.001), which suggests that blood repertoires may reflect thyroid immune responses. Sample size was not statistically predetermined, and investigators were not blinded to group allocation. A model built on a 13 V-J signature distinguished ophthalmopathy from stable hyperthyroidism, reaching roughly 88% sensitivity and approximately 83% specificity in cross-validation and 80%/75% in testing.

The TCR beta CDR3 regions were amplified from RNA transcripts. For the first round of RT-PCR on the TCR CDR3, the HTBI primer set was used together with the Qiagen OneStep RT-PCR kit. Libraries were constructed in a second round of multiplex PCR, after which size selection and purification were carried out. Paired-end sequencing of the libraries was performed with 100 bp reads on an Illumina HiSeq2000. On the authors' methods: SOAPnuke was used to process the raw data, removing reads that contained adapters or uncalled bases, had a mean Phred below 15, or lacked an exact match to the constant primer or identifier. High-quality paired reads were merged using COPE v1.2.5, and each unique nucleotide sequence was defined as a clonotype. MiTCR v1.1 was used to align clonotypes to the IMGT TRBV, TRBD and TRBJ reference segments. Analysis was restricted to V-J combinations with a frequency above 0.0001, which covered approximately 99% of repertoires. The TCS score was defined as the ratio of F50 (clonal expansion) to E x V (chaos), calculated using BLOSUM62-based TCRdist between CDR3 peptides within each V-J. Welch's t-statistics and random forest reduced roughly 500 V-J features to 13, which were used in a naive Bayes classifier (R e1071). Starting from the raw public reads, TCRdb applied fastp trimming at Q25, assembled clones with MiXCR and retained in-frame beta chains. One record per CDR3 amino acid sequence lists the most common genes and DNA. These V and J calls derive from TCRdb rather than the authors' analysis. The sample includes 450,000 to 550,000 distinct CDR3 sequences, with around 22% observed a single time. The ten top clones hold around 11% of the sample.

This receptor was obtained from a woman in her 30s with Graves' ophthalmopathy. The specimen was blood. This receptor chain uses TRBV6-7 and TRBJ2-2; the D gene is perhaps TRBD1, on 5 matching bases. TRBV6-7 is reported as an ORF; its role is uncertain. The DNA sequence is TGTGCCAGCACCCTAGAAGGGGCAGGGTGTGACACCGGGGAGCTGTTTTTT. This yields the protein CASTLEGAGCDTGELFF.